This T cell receptor beta chain was observed in a study of T cell responses to AZD1222 COVID-19 vaccine (dated by TCRdb to the early 2020s). Study-level background: A total of about 230 trial participants underwent TCR sequencing, of whom some 210 received two doses of AZD1222 and some 26 received two doses of the MenACWY control vaccine. Trial participants were enrolled by age into subgroups of 18-55, 56-69 and 70-plus years, and roughly 150, 30 and 60 TCR-sequenced participants, respectively, were included in these subgroups.

Between the V and J ends, shortened by 5 bases and 5 bases respectively, the junction contains 21 bases. CDR1 and CDR2, per the germline V gene, are SGHNT and YENEEA. The CDR3 goes from the cysteine to the phenylalanine over 16 residues. The only DNA kept is the CDR3, 48 bases in frame from the first base. The CDR3 regions of human TCRbeta chains were analyzed by immunosequencing. In the paper's pipeline: TCRs in the repertoires were compared against a reference library of SARS-CoV-2-specific TCRs that had been generated with the MIRA antigen-specificity platform. Breadth meant the fraction of unique TCRs that were SARS-CoV-2-associated, whereas depth meant the fraction of total T cells that were SARS-CoV-2-associated. Using the MIRA data, every spike-specific TCR was mapped to the spike region that the TCR reacted to and assigned to either a CD4 or a CD8 class. Log10-transformed breadth and depth values were compared by one-way ANOVA with Sidak's multiple comparisons tests. Entries here come from immuneACCESS through TCRdb and include only in-frame sequences with V and J called. Some clones fail to appear in such tables; in the studies checked, an unresolved V gene covers under half of the shortfall, and the cause of the remainder is unknown. For V, J and clone size, that table is used; D and trimming come from the DNA. The sample includes approximately 130,000 clones, with 85% observed a single time. About 7.9% of the sample is taken by the ten largest.

This sample's time point label indicates: about 28 days (+/-7) after the second vaccine dose. This specimen's treatment or condition label, interpreted: meningococcal conjugate vaccine given as trial control. Vaccinee samples came from UK trials COV001 and COV002, including a single-blind randomized controlled phase 2/3 trial of AZD1222 (ChAdOx1 nCoV-19) in healthy adults. For TCRbeta chain sequencing, PBMC samples were collected from trial participants at day 0 and at day 28 after the second dose. A note on this clone: Its antigen is still unknown. Nothing much larger sits one base from this clone, and base qualities are not available.

The investigation overall reported the following: In the small 56-69-year group, the increase in depth fell short of significance, most likely because of low power. Conclusions about previously exposed vaccinees are limited, since just five or six AZD1222 recipients were seropositive for SARS-CoV-2 at baseline. Nearly half of unique spike-specific TCRs reportedly recognized epitopes outside regions mutated in the B.1.351 and B.1.1.7 variants. Because no samples from the day 14 peak response were available, repertoires could be characterized only after the peak T cell response. After two AZD1222 doses, spike-specific TCR breadth and depth were significantly higher than at day 0 and than in MenACWY recipients. Participants were mostly white British, with more females than males. The authors suggested clonal diversity may have been underestimated. The whole spike protein was spanned by vaccine-associated CD4 TCRs, and dominant responses were seen in regions 160-218 and 743-854.

The sequence links TRBV11-3 to TRBJ1-1; the D gene is not confidently resolved. The sample was peripheral blood, taken 28 days after the second dose of the MenACWY control vaccine. This sequence was found in an adult who received the MenACWY meningococcal vaccine as a control. The DNA sequence is as follows: TGTGCCAGCAGCCTCGACCGACCGGTCCTGGGGACTGAAGCTTTCTTT. The translation is CASSLDRPVLGTEAFF.